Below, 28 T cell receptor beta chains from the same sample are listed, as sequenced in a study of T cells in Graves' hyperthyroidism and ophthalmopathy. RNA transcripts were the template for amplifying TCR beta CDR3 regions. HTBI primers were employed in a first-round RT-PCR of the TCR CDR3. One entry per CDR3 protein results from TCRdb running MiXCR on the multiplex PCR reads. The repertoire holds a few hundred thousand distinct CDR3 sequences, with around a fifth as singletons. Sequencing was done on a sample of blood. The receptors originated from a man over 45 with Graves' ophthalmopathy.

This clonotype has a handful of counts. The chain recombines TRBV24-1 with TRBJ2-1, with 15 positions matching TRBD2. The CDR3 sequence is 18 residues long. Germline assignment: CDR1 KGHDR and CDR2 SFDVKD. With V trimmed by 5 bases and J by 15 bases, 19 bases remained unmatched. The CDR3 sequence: CATSGGTSGRIRSPTLFF. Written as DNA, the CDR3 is TGTGCCACCAGTGGCGGGACTAGCGGGAGGATAAGGAGCCCGACTCTGTTCTTC.

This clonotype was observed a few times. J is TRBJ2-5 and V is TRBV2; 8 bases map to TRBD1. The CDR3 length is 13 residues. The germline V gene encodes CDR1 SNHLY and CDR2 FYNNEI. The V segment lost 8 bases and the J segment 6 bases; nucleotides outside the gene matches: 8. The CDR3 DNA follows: TGTGCCAGCCAGGACAGGGCATCTCAGACCCAGTACTTC. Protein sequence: CASQDRASQTQYF.

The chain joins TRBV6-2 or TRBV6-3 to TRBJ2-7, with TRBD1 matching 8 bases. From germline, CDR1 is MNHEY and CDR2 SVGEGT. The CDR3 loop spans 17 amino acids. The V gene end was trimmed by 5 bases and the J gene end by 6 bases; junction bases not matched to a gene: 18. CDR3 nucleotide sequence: TGTGCCAGCAGTCACGTCGGGACAGGCGGCAGGCTGGGCGAGCAGTACTTC. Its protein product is CASSHVGTGGRLGEQYF.

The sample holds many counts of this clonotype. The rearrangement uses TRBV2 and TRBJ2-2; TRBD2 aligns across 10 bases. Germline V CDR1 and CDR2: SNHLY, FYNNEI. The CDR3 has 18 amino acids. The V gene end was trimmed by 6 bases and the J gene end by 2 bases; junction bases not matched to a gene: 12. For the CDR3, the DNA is TGTGCCAGCAGGCCCGTAATACTAGCGGGACGTAACACCGGGGAGCTGTTTTTT. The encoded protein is CASRPVILAGRNTGELFF.

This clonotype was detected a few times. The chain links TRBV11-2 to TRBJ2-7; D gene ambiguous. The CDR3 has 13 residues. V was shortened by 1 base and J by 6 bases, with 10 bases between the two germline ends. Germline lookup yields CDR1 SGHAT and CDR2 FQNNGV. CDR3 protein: CASSLGAFIEQYF. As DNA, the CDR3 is TGTGCCAGCAGCTTAGGCGCATTCATCGAGCAGTACTTC. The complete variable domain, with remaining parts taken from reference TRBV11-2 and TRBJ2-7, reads EAGVAQSPRYKIIEKRQSVAFWCNPISGHATLYWYQQILGQGPKLLIQFQNNGVVDDSQLPKDRFSAERLKGVDSTLKIQPAKLEDSAVYLCASSLGAFIEQYFGPGTRLTVT.

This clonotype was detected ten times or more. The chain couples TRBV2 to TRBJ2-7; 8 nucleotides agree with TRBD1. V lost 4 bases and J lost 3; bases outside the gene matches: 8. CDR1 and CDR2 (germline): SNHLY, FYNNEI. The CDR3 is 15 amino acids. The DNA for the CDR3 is TGTGCCAGCAGTGGCCTCCGGGACAGGCTCTACGAGCAGTACTTC. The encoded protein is CASSGLRDRLYEQYF. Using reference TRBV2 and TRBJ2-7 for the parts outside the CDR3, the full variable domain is EPEVTQTPSHQVTQMGQEVILRCVPISNHLYFYWYRQILGQKVEFLVSFYNNEISEKSEIFDDQFSVERPDGSNFTLKIRSTKLEDSAMYFCASSGLRDRLYEQYFGPGTRLTVT.

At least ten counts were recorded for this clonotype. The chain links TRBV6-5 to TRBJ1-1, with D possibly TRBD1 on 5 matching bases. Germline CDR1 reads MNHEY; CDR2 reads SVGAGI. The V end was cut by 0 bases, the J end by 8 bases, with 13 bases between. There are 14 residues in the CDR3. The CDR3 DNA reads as TGTGCCAGCAGTTACTCGAGTGGGGGAACAGAAGCTTTCTTT. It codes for CASSYSSGGTEAFF.

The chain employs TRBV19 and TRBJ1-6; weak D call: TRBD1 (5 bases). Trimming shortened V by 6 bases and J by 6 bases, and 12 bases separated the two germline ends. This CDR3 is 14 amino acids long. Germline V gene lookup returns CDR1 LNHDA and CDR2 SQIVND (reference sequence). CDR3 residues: CASRTDSRNSPLHF. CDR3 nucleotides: TGTGCCAGTAGGACTGACAGTCGTAATTCACCCCTCCACTTT.

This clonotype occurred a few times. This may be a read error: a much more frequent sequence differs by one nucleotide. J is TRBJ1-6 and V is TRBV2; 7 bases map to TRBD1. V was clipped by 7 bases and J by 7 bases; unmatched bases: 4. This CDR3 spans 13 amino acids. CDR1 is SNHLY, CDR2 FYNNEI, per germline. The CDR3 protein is CASNQGGNSPLHF. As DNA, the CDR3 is TGTGCCAGCAACCAGGGGGGGAATTCACCCCTCCACTTT. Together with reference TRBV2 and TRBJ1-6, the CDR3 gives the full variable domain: EPEVTQTPSHQVTQMGQEVILRCVPISNHLYFYWYRQILGQKVEFLVSFYNNEISEKSEIFDDQFSVERPDGSNFTLKIRSTKLEDSAMYFCASNQGGNSPLHFGNGTRLTVT.

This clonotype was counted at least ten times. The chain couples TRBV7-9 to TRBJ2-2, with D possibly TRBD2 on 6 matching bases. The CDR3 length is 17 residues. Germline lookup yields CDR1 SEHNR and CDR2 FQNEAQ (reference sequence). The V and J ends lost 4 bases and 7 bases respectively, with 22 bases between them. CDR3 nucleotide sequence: TGTGCCAGCAGCTCGGGAAGGAAACTAGCCCTAGACGGGGAGCTGTTTTTT. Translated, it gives CASSSGRKLALDGELFF.

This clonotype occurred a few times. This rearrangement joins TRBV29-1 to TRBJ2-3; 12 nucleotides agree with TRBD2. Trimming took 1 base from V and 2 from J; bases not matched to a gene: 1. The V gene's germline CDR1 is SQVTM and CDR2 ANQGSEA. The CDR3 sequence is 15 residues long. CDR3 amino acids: CSVEGTSGNTDTQYF. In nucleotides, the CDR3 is TGCAGCGTTGAAGGGACTAGCGGGAACACAGATACGCAGTATTTT.

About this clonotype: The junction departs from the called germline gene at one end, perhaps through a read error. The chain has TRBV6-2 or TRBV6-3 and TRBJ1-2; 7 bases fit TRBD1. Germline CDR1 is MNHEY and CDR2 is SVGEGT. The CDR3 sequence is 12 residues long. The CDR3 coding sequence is TGTGCCAGCGAAACAGGGGAGAGTGGCCACACCTTC. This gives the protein CASETGESGHTF.

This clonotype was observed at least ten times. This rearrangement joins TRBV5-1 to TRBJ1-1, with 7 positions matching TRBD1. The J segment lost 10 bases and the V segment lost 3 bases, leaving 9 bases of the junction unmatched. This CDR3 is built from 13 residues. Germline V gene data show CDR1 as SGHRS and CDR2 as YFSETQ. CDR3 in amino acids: CASSSNDRVRAFF. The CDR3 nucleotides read TGCGCCAGCAGCTCAAACGACAGGGTCCGAGCTTTCTTT.

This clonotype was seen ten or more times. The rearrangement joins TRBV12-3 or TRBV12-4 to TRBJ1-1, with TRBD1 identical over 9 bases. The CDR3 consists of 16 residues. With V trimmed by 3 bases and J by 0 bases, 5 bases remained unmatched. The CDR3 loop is CASSFGTGPMNTEAFF. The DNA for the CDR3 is TGTGCCAGCAGTTTCGGGACAGGGCCAATGAACACTGAAGCTTTCTTT.

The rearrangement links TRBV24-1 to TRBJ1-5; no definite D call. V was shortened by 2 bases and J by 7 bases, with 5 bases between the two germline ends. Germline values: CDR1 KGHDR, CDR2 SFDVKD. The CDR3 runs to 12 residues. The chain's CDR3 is CATSDSLQPQHF. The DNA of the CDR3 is TGTGCCACCAGTGATTCTTTACAGCCCCAGCATTTT.

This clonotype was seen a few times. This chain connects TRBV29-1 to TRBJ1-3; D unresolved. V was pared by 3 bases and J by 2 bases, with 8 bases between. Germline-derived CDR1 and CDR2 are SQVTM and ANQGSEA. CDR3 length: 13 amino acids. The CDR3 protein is CSVEEGAGNTIYF. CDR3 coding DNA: TGCAGCGTTGAGGAGGGCGCTGGAAACACCATATATTTT.

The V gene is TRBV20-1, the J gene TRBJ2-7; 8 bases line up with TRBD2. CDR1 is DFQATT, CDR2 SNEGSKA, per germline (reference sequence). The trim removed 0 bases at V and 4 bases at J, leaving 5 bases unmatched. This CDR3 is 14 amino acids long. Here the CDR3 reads CSARDQRGWYEQYF. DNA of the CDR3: TGCAGTGCTAGAGACCAGCGGGGGTGGTACGAGCAGTACTTC.

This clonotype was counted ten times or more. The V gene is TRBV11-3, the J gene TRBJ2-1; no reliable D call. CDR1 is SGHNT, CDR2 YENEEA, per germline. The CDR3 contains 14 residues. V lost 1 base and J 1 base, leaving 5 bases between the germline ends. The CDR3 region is CASSLGWSYNEQFF. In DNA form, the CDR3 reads TGTGCCAGCAGCTTAGGGTGGTCCTACAATGAGCAGTTCTTC.

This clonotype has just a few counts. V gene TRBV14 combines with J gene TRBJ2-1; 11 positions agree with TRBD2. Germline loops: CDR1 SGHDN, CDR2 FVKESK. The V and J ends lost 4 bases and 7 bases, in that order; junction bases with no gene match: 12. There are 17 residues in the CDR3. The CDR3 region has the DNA TGTGCCAGCAGCCTCTTCTGGGCTAGCGGGAGGTCGAATGAGCAGTTCTTC. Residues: CASSLFWASGRSNEQFF. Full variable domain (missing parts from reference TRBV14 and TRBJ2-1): EAGVTQFPSHSVIEKGQTVTLRCDPISGHDNLYWYRRVMGKEIKFLLHFVKESKQDESGMPNNRFLAERTGGTYSTLKVQPAELEDSGVYFCASSLFWASGRSNEQFFGPGTRLTVL.

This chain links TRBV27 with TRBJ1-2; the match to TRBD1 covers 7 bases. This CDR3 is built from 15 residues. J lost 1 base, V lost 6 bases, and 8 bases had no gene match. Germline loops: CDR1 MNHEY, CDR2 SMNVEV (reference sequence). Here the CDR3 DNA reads TGTGCCAGCAGACCCTTCAGGGACAGTAACTATGGCTACACCTTC. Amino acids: CASRPFRDSNYGYTF.

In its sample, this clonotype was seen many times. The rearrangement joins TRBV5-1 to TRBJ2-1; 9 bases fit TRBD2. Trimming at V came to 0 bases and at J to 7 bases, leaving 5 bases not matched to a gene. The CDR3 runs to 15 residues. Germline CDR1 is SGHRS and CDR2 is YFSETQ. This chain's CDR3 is CASSLVGSGRNEQFF. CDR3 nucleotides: TGCGCCAGCAGCTTGGTAGGTAGCGGGAGAAATGAGCAGTTCTTC.

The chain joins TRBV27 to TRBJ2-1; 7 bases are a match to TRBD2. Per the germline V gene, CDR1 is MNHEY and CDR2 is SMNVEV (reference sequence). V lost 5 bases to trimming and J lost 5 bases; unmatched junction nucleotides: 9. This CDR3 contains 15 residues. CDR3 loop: CASSGSASGDNEQFF. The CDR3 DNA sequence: TGTGCCAGCAGTGGGTCGGCTAGCGGAGACAATGAGCAGTTCTTC.

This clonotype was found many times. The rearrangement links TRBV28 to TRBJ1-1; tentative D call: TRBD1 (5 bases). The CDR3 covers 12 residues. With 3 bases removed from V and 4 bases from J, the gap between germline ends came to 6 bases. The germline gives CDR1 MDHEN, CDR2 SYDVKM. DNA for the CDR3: TGTGCCAGCAGTTTGCAGGGCACTGAAGCTTTCTTT. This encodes CASSLQGTEAFF.

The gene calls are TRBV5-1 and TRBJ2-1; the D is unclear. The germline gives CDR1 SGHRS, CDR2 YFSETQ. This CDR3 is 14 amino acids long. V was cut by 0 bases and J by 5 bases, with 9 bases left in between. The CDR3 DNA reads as TGCGCCAGCAGCTTGGCCAGGCAGGACAATGAGCAGTTCTTC. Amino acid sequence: CASSLARQDNEQFF.

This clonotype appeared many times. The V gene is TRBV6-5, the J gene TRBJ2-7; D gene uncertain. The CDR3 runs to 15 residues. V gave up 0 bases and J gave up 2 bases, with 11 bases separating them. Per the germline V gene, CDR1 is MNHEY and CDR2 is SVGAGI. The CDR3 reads CASSYSSWDPYEQYF. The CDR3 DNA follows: TGTGCCAGCAGTTACTCGAGTTGGGATCCCTACGAGCAGTACTTC.

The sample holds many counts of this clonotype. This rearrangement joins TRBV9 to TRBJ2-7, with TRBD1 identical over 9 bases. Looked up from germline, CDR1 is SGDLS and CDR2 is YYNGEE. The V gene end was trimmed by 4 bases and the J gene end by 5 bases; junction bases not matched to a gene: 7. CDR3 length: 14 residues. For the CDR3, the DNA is TGTGCCAGCAGCCCAGGGACAGGGAGGAACGAGCAGTACTTC. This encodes CASSPGTGRNEQYF.

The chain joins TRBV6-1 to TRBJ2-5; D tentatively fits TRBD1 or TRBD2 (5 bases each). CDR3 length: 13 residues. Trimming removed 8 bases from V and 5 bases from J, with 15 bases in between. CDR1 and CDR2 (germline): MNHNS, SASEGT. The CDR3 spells CASGRAGEETQYF. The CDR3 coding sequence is TGTGCCAGCGGCAGGGCGGGCGAGGAGACCCAGTACTTC.

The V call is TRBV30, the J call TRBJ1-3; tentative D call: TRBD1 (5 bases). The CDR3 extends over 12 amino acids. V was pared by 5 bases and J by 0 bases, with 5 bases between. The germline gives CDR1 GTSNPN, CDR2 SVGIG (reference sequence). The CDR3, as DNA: TGTGCCTGGGACAGCTCTGGAAACACCATATATTTT. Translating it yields CAWDSSGNTIYF.